The entry below gives a single TCR beta chain sequence along with its context. Its antigen is not identified. Before the COVID-19 pandemic, during about 2011-2018, CD4+ T cells were taken from unexposed donors. Isolation of CD4+ T cells took place after about 9 days in culture. Libraries were prepared by immunoSEQ multiplex PCR; TCRdb keeps only in-frame clonotypes and omits some of them. The sample yields around 11,000 clones, about 81% seen once. This sample was taken from a study of CD4 T cells in relation to SARS-CoV-2 and coronaviruses. At the level of the study: After about nine days of antigen culture, PBMC TCR beta CDR3s were sequenced.

Germline CDR1 MNHNY, CDR2 SVGAGI (reference sequence). The CDR3 totals 12 residues. V was clipped by 3 bases and J by 8 bases, with 8 bases between them. The chain is built from TRBV6-6 and TRBJ2-4; D is possibly TRBD2 (5 bases). The sequencing sample was made of CD4+ T cells from PBMCs, cultured in vitro. The sequence derives from a human donor in good health. As DNA, the CDR3 is TGTGCCAGCAGTTATGCAGCGGACATTCAGTACTTC. Its translation: CASSYAADIQYF.